This TCR beta chain was sequenced in a study of blood T cell repertoires in COVID-19. As for the study in general: COVID-19 samples, acute and convalescent, were from the United States, Italy and Spain. The cDNA or gDNA used as material had been derived from T cells, B-cell-depleted T cells, or PBMCs.

Original handling: Using reference gene primer amplification, nucleated cell counts were estimated. Assay used: immunoSEQ multiplex PCR; TCRdb lists only in-frame clones, some missing. That table supplies the V and J calls and clone size; D and trimming were determined from the DNA. The data contain about 80,000 clones, approximately 82% of them singletons. Sequencing input: peripheral blood. The receptor was isolated from a woman in her seventies with acute or convalescent COVID-19.

The CDR3 DNA follows: TGTGCCAGTAGTATCGGGGAAAACTATGGCTACACCTTC. It translates to CASSIGENYGYTF. This chain connects TRBV19 to TRBJ1-2; D ambiguous. Per the germline V gene, CDR1 is LNHDA and CDR2 is SQIVND (reference sequence). V was clipped by 3 bases and J by 2 bases, with 7 bases between them. The CDR3 covers 13 residues.